This TCR beta chain was documented in a study of blood T cell repertoires in COVID-19 (dated by TCRdb to 2020 to 2022). About the investigation overall: Collaborator samples came from the United States, Italy and Spain and covered acute and convalescent phases of COVID-19. The prospective study material was composed of cDNA or gDNA derived from T cells, B-cell-depleted T cells, or PBMCs. The dataset comprised deeply sampled blood TCRbeta repertoires from subjects exposed to, actively infected with, or recovered from COVID-19. A freely available public database, intended as a resource for researchers studying the immune response to SARS-CoV-2, is where the repertoires were released. The samples were drawn from the first 160 participants of the ongoing ImmuneRACE study and from 950 to 1,500 subjects provided by 6 global collaborators. Sample metadata almost always included a de-identified subject ID, COVID-19 status, age in years and sex. Where available, HLA class I and class II types were taken from metadata supplied by the sample provider and were not determined by assay-based typing.

A note on this clone: Its binding antigen is unknown. The input lacks base qualities; no much larger clone sits a single base away.

The investigation overall reported the following: Clinical and demographic metadata were provided uncurated, with the amount varying by source and participant.

Inclusive of the bounding cysteine and phenylalanine, the CDR3 is 14 residues long. Only the CDR3 part of the read is kept: 42 bases, read in frame from the first base. Germline trimming: 3 bases from V, 1 base from J; junction bases outside gene matches: 5. CDR1 and CDR2 are read off the germline V gene (reference sequence) as DFQATT and SNEGSKA. The immunoSEQ Assay, a bias-controlled multiplex PCR, was used to amplify TCRbeta CDR3 regions from genomic DNA. In the source study's methods: Within the assay, amplification of reference gene primers was used to estimate how many nucleated cells each sample contained. Sequence reads were collapsed and filtered to measure the absolute abundance of every unique TCRbeta CDR3 rearrangement. For each sample, productive Simpson clonality was calculated by taking the square root of Simpson's diversity index across productive rearrangements. Drawn from immuneACCESS, this table holds only the in-frame rearrangements with V and J called that TCRdb kept. Clones are partly lost; checked studies trace under half to an unresolved V gene and leave the rest unexplained. That table furnishes V, J and clone size, whereas the DNA furnished D and trimming. This sample comprises roughly 270,000 clones, over 75% of them detected only once. The top ten clones comprise roughly 9% of the sample.

The collaborating institutions used their own protocols to collect whole blood in K2EDTA tubes. For TCRbeta analysis, collaborators shipped samples in one of three forms: frozen whole blood, isolated PBMCs, or DNA extracted from either of those sample types. This receptor was obtained from a young man with active or convalescent COVID-19. The rearranged segments are TRBV20-1 and TRBJ1-2; TRBD1 aligns with 7 central bases. Specimen: peripheral blood. At the DNA level, the sequence is TGCAGTGCTAGTGGGACAGTTGATAACTATGGCTACACCTTC. Translated, this gives CSASGTVDNYGYTF.